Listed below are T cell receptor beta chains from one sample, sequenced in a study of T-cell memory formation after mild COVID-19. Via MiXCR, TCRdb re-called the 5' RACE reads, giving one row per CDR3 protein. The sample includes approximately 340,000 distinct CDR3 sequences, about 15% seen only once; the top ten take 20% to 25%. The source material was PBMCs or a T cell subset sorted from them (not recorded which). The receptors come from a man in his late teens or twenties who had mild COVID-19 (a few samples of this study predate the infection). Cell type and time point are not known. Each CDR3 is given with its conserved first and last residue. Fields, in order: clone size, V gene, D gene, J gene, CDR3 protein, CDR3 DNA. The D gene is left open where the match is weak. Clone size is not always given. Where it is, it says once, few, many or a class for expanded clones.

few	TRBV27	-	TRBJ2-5	CASSDFGTQYF	TGTGCCAGCAGCGACTTCGGCACCCAGTACTTC
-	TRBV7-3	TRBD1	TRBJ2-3	CASSLGQGTQYF	TGTGCCAGCAGCCTAGGACAGGGGACGCAGTATTTT
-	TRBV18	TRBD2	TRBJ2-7	CASSQAGVHEQYF	TGTGCCAGCTCACAGGCGGGGGTCCACGAGCAGTACTTC
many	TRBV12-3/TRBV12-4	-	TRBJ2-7	CASSFESYEQYF	TGTGCCAGCAGTTTCGAATCCTACGAGCAGTACTTC
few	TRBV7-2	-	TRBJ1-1	CASSLASKAFF	TGTGCCAGCAGCTTGGCCTCTAAGGCTTTCTTT
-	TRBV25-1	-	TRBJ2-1	CASSVSFLDNEQFF	TGTGCCAGCAGTGTTAGTTTTTTAGACAATGAGCAGTTCTTC
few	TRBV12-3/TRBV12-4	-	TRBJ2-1	CASSSGTYNEQFF	TGTGCCAGCAGTTCCGGCACCTACAATGAGCAGTTCTTC
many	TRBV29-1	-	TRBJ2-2	CSVEKQLNTGELFF	TGCAGCGTTGAAAAACAGCTTAACACCGGGGAGCTGTTTTTT
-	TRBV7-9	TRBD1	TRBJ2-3	CASSEGTGGAGTDTQYF	TGTGCCAGCAGCGAAGGGACAGGGGGCGCCGGCACAGATACGCAGTATTTT
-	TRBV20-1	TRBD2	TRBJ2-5	CSASSGGAGETQYF	TGCAGTGCTAGTAGCGGGGGGGCCGGAGAGACCCAGTACTTC
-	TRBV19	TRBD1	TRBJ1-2	CASSATGGEPYGYTF	TGTGCCAGTAGCGCGACAGGGGGCGAACCCTATGGCTACACCTTC
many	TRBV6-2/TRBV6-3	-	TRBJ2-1	CASSYVGGNEQFF	TGTGCCAGCAGTTACGTCGGCGGGAATGAGCAGTTCTTC
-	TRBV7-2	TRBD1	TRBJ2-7	CASSLIETGPYEQYF	TGTGCCAGCAGCTTAATCGAGACAGGGCCCTACGAGCAGTACTTC
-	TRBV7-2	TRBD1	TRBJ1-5	CASSLRDRGGNQPQHF	TGTGCCAGCAGCTTACGGGACAGGGGAGGCAATCAGCCCCAGCATTTT
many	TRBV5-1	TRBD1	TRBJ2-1	CASRLTGDFNEQFF	TGCGCCAGCAGATTAACAGGGGATTTTAATGAGCAGTTCTTC